Below are 23 T cell receptor beta chains sequenced from a single sample in a study of T-cell memory formation after mild COVID-19. TCRdb independently ran MiXCR on the 5' RACE reads; one entry per CDR3 protein. This table has roughly 600,000 distinct CDR3 sequences, roughly 18% appearing once. Sequenced input: PBMCs or a T cell subset sorted from them (not recorded which). These receptors were obtained from an adult woman who had mild COVID-19 (a few samples of this study predate the infection). Cell type and time point are not known.

This clonotype was picked up a small number of times. The chain combines TRBV29-1 with TRBJ2-1; D may be TRBD2 (5 bases). Per germline, CDR1 SQVTM and CDR2 ANQGSEA. V was clipped by 7 bases and J by 7 bases, with 8 bases between them. The CDR3 has 10 residues. CDR3 nucleotides: TGCAGCGGCGGGTGGAATGAGCAGTTCTTC. Translated: CSGGWNEQFF.

The CDR3 here is CASTRHGRDYGYTF. CDR3 DNA: TGTGCCAGTACCCGACACGGAAGGGACTATGGCTACACCTTC. This chain uses TRBV19 with TRBJ1-2, with unresolved D. CDR3 length: 14 residues. Germline V gives CDR1 LNHDA, CDR2 SQIVND (reference sequence). The ends were cut back, 7 bases at V and 3 bases at J, with 15 bases in the middle.

This clonotype was counted between two and nine times. This chain connects TRBV5-1 to TRBJ2-1; 9 bases agree with TRBD2. CDR1 and CDR2 from the germline V gene are SGHRS and YFSETQ. The V gene end was trimmed by 7 bases and the J gene end by 9 bases; junction bases not matched to a gene: 14. The CDR3 has 15 residues. The CDR3 spells CASQQAGGVYSEQFF. CDR3 nucleotides: TGCGCCAGCCAGCAAGCGGGGGGCGTCTATAGTGAGCAGTTCTTC.

A few counts support this clonotype. CDR3 sequence: CASSPDSGGLNEQFF. CDR3 DNA: TGTGCCAGCTCACCGGATAGCGGGGGGTTAAATGAGCAGTTCTTC. This chain joins TRBV18 and TRBJ2-1; 10 bases fit TRBD2. Germline CDR1 reads KGHSH; CDR2 reads LQKENI. The length of the CDR3 is 15 residues. Trimming took 3 bases from V and 7 from J; bases not matched to a gene: 6. The whole variable domain, filled in from reference TRBV18 and TRBJ2-1, reads NAGVMQNPRHLVRRRGQEARLRCSPMKGHSHVYWYRQLPEEGLKFMVYLQKENIIDESGMPKERFSAEFPKEGPSILRIQQVVRGDSAAYFCASSPDSGGLNEQFFGPGTRLTVL.

The chain combines TRBV9 with TRBJ1-6, with TRBD1 as a possible D gene (5 bases). V lost 0 bases and J lost 9, with 16 bases in between. This CDR3 region has 16 residues. Per germline, CDR1 SGDLS and CDR2 YYNGEE. Here the CDR3 reads CASSVAPGWSGSPLHF. CDR3 nucleotides: TGTGCCAGCAGCGTAGCTCCAGGGTGGTCAGGTTCACCCCTCCACTTT.

This clonotype was detected a few times. The chain links TRBV7-9 to TRBJ2-5, with 9 bases aligning to TRBD1. This CDR3 has 16 amino acids. Germline CDR1 and CDR2: SEHNR and FQNEAQ (reference sequence). Trimming took 6 bases from V and 0 from J; bases not matched to a gene: 8. CDR3 nucleotides: TGTGCCAGCAGTGACATTTGGGACAGGGACCAAGAGACCCAGTACTTC. It encodes CASSDIWDRDQETQYF.

This sequence joins TRBV6-1 and TRBJ2-3; TRBD1 matches 11 bases. The germline CDR1 and CDR2 sequences are MNHNS and SASEGT. J lost 5 bases, V lost 4 bases, and 5 bases had no gene match. This CDR3 has 15 amino acids. The DNA for the CDR3 is TGTGCCAGCAGTGCCGGGACAGGGGGAAAAGATACGCAGTATTTT. Encoded protein: CASSAGTGGKDTQYF.

This clonotype was seen ten or more times. The CDR3 reads CASSPRGGRWNEQFF. As DNA, the CDR3 is TGTGCCAGCAGCCCAAGGGGGGGGAGGTGGAATGAGCAGTTCTTC. The rearrangement uses TRBV7-3 and TRBJ2-1; D is possibly TRBD2 (7 bases). Germline assignment: CDR1 SGHTA and CDR2 FQGTGA. The CDR3 consists of 15 residues. V was clipped by 5 bases and J by 7 bases, with 18 bases between them.

CDR3 sequence reads: CSARDRYSGSTDTQYF. In DNA form, the CDR3 reads TGCAGTGCTAGAGATCGGTACAGCGGGAGCACAGATACGCAGTATTTT. The chain uses TRBV20-1 and TRBJ2-3; possible D gene TRBD2, 6 bases. The CDR3 sequence is 16 residues long. CDR1 is DFQATT and CDR2 is SNEGSKA in the germline V gene (reference sequence). V lost 0 bases, J lost 0 bases, and 13 bases lay in between.

The CDR3 DNA reads as TGTGCCAGCAGTGGACATCGCGGGGAAGAACAGTACTTC. Translating it yields CASSGHRGEEQYF. The rearrangement links TRBV25-1 to TRBJ2-7; D is possibly TRBD2 (6 bases). The V gene lost 4 bases and the J gene lost 10 bases, with 17 bases spanning the gap. The CDR3 has 13 amino acids. Germline V gives CDR1 MGHDK, CDR2 SYGVNS.

The rearrangement uses TRBV7-9 and TRBJ1-4, with 8 positions matching TRBD1. With 5 bases clipped from V and 8 bases from J, the junction kept 10 bases outside the gene matches. Germline assignment: CDR1 SEHNR and CDR2 FQNEAQ (reference sequence). The CDR3 is made up of 15 amino acids. Here the CDR3 reads CASSPSRTGMEKLFF. The CDR3 region has the DNA TGTGCCAGCAGCCCCAGTCGGACAGGGATGGAAAAACTGTTTTTT.

This clonotype was observed a few times. The chain combines TRBV5-1 with TRBJ2-5, with a possible D match to TRBD1 (5 bases). V was cut by 1 base and J by 5 bases, with 9 bases left in between. The CDR3 covers 13 residues. Germline V lookup: CDR1 SGHRS, CDR2 YFSETQ. The CDR3 DNA is TGCGCCAGCAGCTTGTGGGGCGCGGAGACCCAGTACTTC. Translation gives CASSLWGAETQYF.

This clonotype has only a few counts. The gene calls are TRBV12-3 or TRBV12-4 and TRBJ2-2; tentative D call: TRBD1 (5 bases). The CDR3 is 14 residues long. The V end was cut by 7 bases, the J end by 1 base, with 10 bases between. This CDR3 reads CASTWGGNTGELFF. CDR3 nucleotide sequence: TGTGCCAGCACCTGGGGCGGGAACACCGGGGAGCTGTTTTTT.

V gene TRBV6-6 combines with J gene TRBJ2-5; 10 bases align to TRBD2. V lost 2 bases and J lost 4; bases outside the gene matches: 7. CDR1 MNHNY and CDR2 SVGAGI come from the germline V gene (reference sequence). CDR3 length equals 16 residues. The CDR3 loop reads CASSYAKRGGGETQYF. In DNA, the CDR3 is TGTGCCAGCAGTTACGCCAAGCGGGGGGGCGGAGAGACCCAGTACTTC.

The V and J genes are TRBV3-1 and TRBJ1-5, with 9 nucleotides matching TRBD1. The CDR3 loop spans 15 amino acids. CDR1 is LGHDT and CDR2 is YNNKEL in the germline V gene (reference sequence). J gave up 6 bases and V 5 bases, and 8 bases lay outside the gene matches. CDR3: CASSSGTGFIQPQHF. DNA of the CDR3: TGTGCCAGCAGCTCTGGGACAGGGTTTATTCAGCCCCAGCATTTT.

This clonotype was counted only a few times. This chain links TRBV6-2 or TRBV6-3 with TRBJ1-2; 12 bases fit TRBD1. Germline trimming cut 5 bases from V and 2 bases from J; bases unmatched to any gene: 3. CDR1 is MNHEY and CDR2 is SVGEGT in the germline V gene. The CDR3 loop spans 15 amino acids. CDR3: CASSMGQGANYGYTF. CDR3 nucleotides: TGTGCCAGCAGTATGGGACAGGGGGCAAACTATGGCTACACCTTC.

Only a few counts were recorded for this clonotype. The chain combines TRBV18 with TRBJ1-2; 7 bases line up with TRBD1. Germline loops: CDR1 KGHSH, CDR2 LQKENI. With V trimmed by 4 bases and J by 2 bases, 4 bases remained unmatched. The CDR3 runs 14 residues. The CDR3 is CASSQQGVNYGYTF. In DNA form, the CDR3 reads TGTGCCAGCTCACAGCAGGGGGTGAACTATGGCTACACCTTC.

This clonotype showed up many times. The chain combines TRBV7-9 with TRBJ2-3; 12 positions match TRBD1. This CDR3 contains 16 residues. Germline V gene lookup returns CDR1 SEHNR and CDR2 FQNEAQ (reference sequence). V lost 5 bases and J lost 7; bases outside the gene matches: 10. The CDR3 region has the DNA TGTGCCAGCAGCCCACCTCCGGGACAGGGGGCGAATACGCAGTATTTT. It encodes CASSPPPGQGANTQYF.

This chain links TRBV12-3 or TRBV12-4 with TRBJ1-1; unclear D gene. The V end was cut by 6 bases, the J end by 7 bases, with 12 bases between. CDR3 length: 12 residues. The CDR3 here is CASSLLQSEAFF. In nucleotides, the CDR3 is TGTGCCAGCAGCCTATTACAGAGTGAAGCTTTCTTT.

The chain is built from TRBV12-3 or TRBV12-4 and TRBJ2-5; unclear D gene. Trimming cost V 6 bases and J 0 bases, with 11 bases left between them. The CDR3 consists of 14 residues. CDR3 loop: CASSSPDNQETQYF. The CDR3 coding sequence is TGTGCCAGCAGCTCCCCCGACAACCAAGAGACCCAGTACTTC.

In this sample, this clonotype turned up a few times. V gene TRBV11-2 combines with J gene TRBJ1-2; TRBD1 might be the D (6 bases). The V end lost 1 base, the J end lost 4 bases, and 7 bases lay between the germline ends. The CDR3 totals 13 residues. Germline loops: CDR1 SGHAT, CDR2 FQNNGV. The CDR3 loop is CASSLVGGYGYTF. The DNA for the CDR3 is TGTGCCAGCAGCTTAGTAGGGGGCTATGGCTACACCTTC.

This clonotype turned up a few times. The genes are TRBV11-3 and TRBJ2-7; D perhaps matches TRBD2 (6 bases). CDR3 length equals 14 residues. The germline V and J ends were trimmed by 6 bases and 7 bases, with 19 bases remaining between them. In germline, CDR1 is SGHNT, CDR2 YENEEA. CDR3 residues: CASSSRDGGVEQYF. CDR3 in DNA: TGTGCCAGCAGTAGCCGGGACGGGGGAGTGGAGCAGTACTTC. The whole variable domain, filled in from reference TRBV11-3 and TRBJ2-7, reads EAGVVQSPRYKIIEKKQPVAFWCNPISGHNTLYWYLQNLGQGPELLIRYENEEAVDDSQLPKDRFSAERLKGVDSTLKIQPAELGDSAVYLCASSSRDGGVEQYFGPGTRLTVT.

About this clonotype itself: The junction departs from the called germline gene at one end, perhaps through a read error. The J gene is TRBJ2-2, the V gene TRBV29-1, with TRBD2 as a possible D gene (5 bases). Germline values: CDR1 SQVTM, CDR2 ANQGSEA. This CDR3 spans 12 amino acids. This CDR3 is CSVHLNTGELYF. In nucleotides, the CDR3 is TGCAGCGTCCACTTGAACACCGGGGAGCTGTATTTT.